This T cell receptor beta chain was recovered during a study of T cells after yellow fever vaccination. The overall study: Any fraction with a low cell number was prepared using SMART-Seq v4 Ultra Low Input. Overall study results and limits: Repertoires sorted by FACS could include abundant clonotypes that are contaminants from the bulk population. Most primary-vaccination clones reappeared after the booster (around 95% CD4, about 87% CD8).

Concerning this clonotype itself: Its antigen is undetermined.

5'RACE template switching generated TCR cDNA, adding a universal primer site and UMIs. TCRdb passed the 5' RACE reads through MiXCR, listing each CDR3 protein once. The data hold hundreds of thousands of distinct CDR3 sequences, with about 12% observed a single time. The CDR3 consists of 18 residues. Per germline, CDR1 LGHDT and CDR2 YNNKEL (reference sequence). The ends lost 3 bases at V and 5 bases at J; junction bases unmatched: 19. The sequences come from PBMCs, collected on the day of the yellow fever booster vaccination. The chain recombines TRBV3-1 with TRBJ2-7; 7 bases fit TRBD2. The sequence was collected from a young man who received the YFV17D yellow fever vaccine. The CDR3 bases are TGTGCCAGCAGCCAGGTCATTTTCGGATCGGGGAGGGCCCACGAGCAGTACTTC. Translated, it gives CASSQVIFGSGRAHEQYF.